Given below is one TCR beta chain in context. Its target is not known. Amplification used 60 Vbeta primers and 13 Jbeta primers. Some clones are missing from TCRdb's copy, which holds only in-frame ones; the method was immunoSEQ multiplex PCR. The sample lists fewer than 150,000 clones, about 85% occurring once. This sample is part of a study of cytomegalovirus exposure and HLA in healthy donors. Points from the study as a whole: A prior analysis recorded that most TCR beta V segments were productive about 87% or about 30% of the time.

This CDR3 has 17 amino acids. CDR1 SGHNT and CDR2 YYREEE come from the germline V gene (reference sequence). V lost 5 bases to trimming and J lost 0 bases; unmatched junction nucleotides: 9. Unrecorded immune exposure was likely among donors, who were nominally healthy when sampled. Sequenced input: PBMCs. The source is a woman younger than 45 in good health and CMV-seropositive. The chain is built from TRBV5-4 and TRBJ2-2; 8 bases fit TRBD1. The CDR3 DNA reads as TGTGCCAGCAGTACAAATAAACAGGGGGCGAACACCGGGGAGCTGTTTTTT. Translating gives CASSTNKQGANTGELFF.